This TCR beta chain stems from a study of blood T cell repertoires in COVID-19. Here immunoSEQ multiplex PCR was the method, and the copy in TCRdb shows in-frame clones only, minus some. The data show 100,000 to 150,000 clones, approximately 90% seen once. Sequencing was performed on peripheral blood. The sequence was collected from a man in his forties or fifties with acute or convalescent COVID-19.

CDR3 in amino acids: CAWSPLGLAGYNEQFF. CDR3 DNA sequence: TGTGCCTGGAGCCCATTGGGACTAGCGGGCTACAATGAGCAGTTCTTC. V and J are TRBV30 and TRBJ2-1, with 12 bases aligning to TRBD2. The CDR3 totals 16 residues. Germline-derived CDR1 and CDR2 are GTSNPN and SVGIG (reference sequence). J gave up 3 bases and V 3 bases, and 6 bases lay outside the gene matches.